The next 20 T cell receptor beta chains were all read from a single sample in a study of molecular identifiers for immune sequencing clone quantification. TCRdb recomputed calls from the PCR reads with MiXCR, one row per CDR3 protein. The table has some 320,000 distinct CDR3 sequences, 20% to 25% seen once; the top ten hold roughly 0.86%. The specimen was naive CD8+ T cells from blood, with Jurkat cell RNA spiked in. This sample's subset: FACS-sorted CD8+CD4-CCR7+CD45RA+ naive T cells. The receptor set was obtained from a human donor in good health. Some libraries in this study had Jurkat cell RNA spiked in.

The J gene is TRBJ2-5, the V gene TRBV7-9; 12 bases line up with TRBD2. The V gene end was trimmed by 4 bases and the J gene end by 7 bases; junction bases not matched to a gene: 22. Per the germline V gene, CDR1 is SEHNR and CDR2 is FQNEAQ (reference sequence). The CDR3 loop spans 20 amino acids. CDR3 protein: CASSSPQLAGGPPVTRTQYF. CDR3 DNA sequence: TGTGCCAGCAGCTCACCGCAACTAGCGGGGGGCCCCCCGGTGACCAGGACCCAGTACTTC.

This clonotype occurred many times. The V gene is TRBV27, the J gene TRBJ2-5; TRBD1 matches 12 bases. Germline-derived CDR1 and CDR2 are MNHEY and SMNVEV (reference sequence). V shed 5 bases and J 3 bases; nucleotides not matched to a gene: 10. This CDR3 has 17 residues. CDR3 sequence (DNA): TGTGCCAGCAGTCCGCGGGGACAGGGGGCAAGCGAAGAGACCCAGTACTTC. It specifies CASSPRGQGASEETQYF.

A few counts support this clonotype. The chain has TRBV18 and TRBJ2-3; a weak D match, TRBD1 (6 bases). CDR1 and CDR2 (germline): KGHSH, LQKENI. The CDR3 totals 15 residues. V was pared by 2 bases and J by 3 bases, with 12 bases between. The CDR3 DNA is TGTGCCAGCTCACCAACGTCCAGGGGAACAGATACGCAGTATTTT. It encodes CASSPTSRGTDTQYF.

In its sample, this clonotype was seen many times. This rearrangement joins TRBV7-9 to TRBJ1-5; no clear D gene. From germline, CDR1 is SEHNR and CDR2 FQNEAQ (reference sequence). The CDR3 length is 12 residues. V was trimmed by 4 bases and J by 6 bases, leaving 7 bases between them. The CDR3 protein is CASSSPSQPQHF. For the CDR3, the DNA is TGTGCCAGCAGCTCCCCCTCTCAGCCCCAGCATTTT.

This clonotype has at least ten counts. At one end, the junction sequence differs from germline, possibly due to a read error. J is TRBJ2-5 and V is TRBV7-7, with D possibly being TRBD2 (5 bases). Looked up from germline, CDR1 is SSHAT and CDR2 is FNYEAQ (reference sequence). The CDR3 is 15 amino acids. CDR3 bases: TGTGCTAGCAGCCCAGGTGGGGAGAGCCAAGAGACCCAGTACTTC. Amino acids: CASSPGGESQETQYF. Using reference TRBV7-7 and TRBJ2-5 for the parts outside the CDR3, the full variable domain is GAGVSQSPRYKVTKRGQDVTLRCDPISSHATLYWYQQALGQGPEFLTYFNYEAQPDKSGLPSDRFSAERPEGSISTLTIQRTEQRDSAMYRCASSPGGESQETQYFGPGTRLLVL.

This clonotype was observed many times. V gene TRBV2 combines with J gene TRBJ2-3; 7 bases align to TRBD1. Trimming took 9 bases from V and 2 from J; bases not matched to a gene: 2. Germline CDR1 is SNHLY and CDR2 is FYNNEI. This CDR3 has 12 amino acids. The CDR3 nucleotides read TGTGCCAGGGGGACAGACACAGATACGCAGTATTTT. Protein: CARGTDTDTQYF. Full variable domain (missing parts from reference TRBV2 and TRBJ2-3): EPEVTQTPSHQVTQMGQEVILRCVPISNHLYFYWYRQILGQKVEFLVSFYNNEISEKSEIFDDQFSVERPDGSNFTLKIRSTKLEDSAMYFCARGTDTDTQYFGPGTRLTVL.

This clonotype was seen ten or more times. V is TRBV7-9 and J is TRBJ1-5; D remains unclear. Germline CDR1 SEHNR, CDR2 FQNEAQ (reference sequence). This CDR3 contains 16 residues. V was trimmed by 1 base and J by 4 bases, leaving 14 bases between them. This CDR3 is CASSLEVGPGNQPQHF. The CDR3 DNA is TGTGCCAGCAGCTTAGAGGTAGGGCCGGGGAATCAGCCCCAGCATTTT.

This clonotype was seen ten or more times. The chain has TRBV7-9 and TRBJ2-1; the D gene is possibly TRBD2 (6 bases). This CDR3 region has 15 residues. The V end lost 5 bases, the J end lost 2 bases, and 13 bases lay between the germline ends. Germline loops: CDR1 SEHNR, CDR2 FQNEAQ (reference sequence). CDR3 in DNA: TGTGCCAGCAGCCCCGGAGGGACTGCCTACAATGAGCAGTTCTTC. Its translation: CASSPGGTAYNEQFF.

Of note for this clonotype: This may be a read error, as it is one base from a much larger clone. V and J are TRBV29-1 and TRBJ2-4, with no clear D. V was shortened by 2 bases and J by 3 bases, with 14 bases between the two germline ends. CDR1 SQVTM and CDR2 ANQGSEA come from the germline V gene. The CDR3 is made up of 15 amino acids. The CDR3 sequence is CSVENRSVGKNIQYF. CDR3 coding DNA: TGCAGCGTTGAAAACCGAAGCGTAGGCAAAAACATTCAGTACTTC.

The CDR3 region has the DNA TGCGCCAGCAGCCAGCAGACAGGGGTTAACACTGAAGCTTTCTTT. Residues: CASSQQTGVNTEAFF. J is TRBJ1-1 and V is TRBV4-1; TRBD1 matches 8 bases. V lost 3 bases, J lost 2 bases, and 5 bases stayed unmatched. Germline V gives CDR1 MGHRA, CDR2 YSYEKL. The CDR3 sequence is 15 residues long.

This clonotype was recorded a few times. The rearrangement uses TRBV20-1 and TRBJ2-5; possibly TRBD1 for D (5 bases). Trimming cost V 0 bases and J 2 bases, with 13 bases left between them. The CDR3 runs 15 residues. CDR1 and CDR2 from the germline V gene are DFQATT and SNEGSKA (reference sequence). The CDR3 is CSARDAGKGQETQYF. The DNA of the CDR3 is TGCAGTGCTAGAGACGCAGGGAAGGGGCAAGAGACCCAGTACTTC.

About this clonotype itself: A much larger clone lies one base from this, so it may be a read error. CDR3: CSVEDDQENGKLFF. The DNA for the CDR3 is TGCAGCGTTGAAGATGACCAGGAGAATGGAAAACTGTTTTTT. The chain couples TRBV29-1 to TRBJ1-4; no clear D. In germline, CDR1 is SQVTM, CDR2 ANQGSEA. The CDR3 loop spans 14 amino acids.

This clonotype was counted only a few times. V gene TRBV12-5 combines with J gene TRBJ1-5; 7 nucleotides align to TRBD1. The CDR3 is made up of 17 amino acids. Germline loops: CDR1 LGHNT, CDR2 FRNRAP. The junction had 14 bases not matched to a gene; V was cut back by 5 bases and J by 4 bases. CDR3 bases: TGTGCTAGTGGTCCAGCCATCGAGGACAGGTTGAATCAGCCCCAGCATTTT. It specifies CASGPAIEDRLNQPQHF.

In its sample, this clonotype was seen many times. The genes are TRBV7-9 and TRBJ2-3; TRBD1 agrees at 7 bases. Germline CDR1 and CDR2: SEHNR and FQNEAQ (reference sequence). V shed 5 bases, J shed 5 bases, and the junction held 4 bases outside the gene matches. The CDR3 contains 13 residues. CDR3 DNA sequence: TGTGCCAGCAGCAGCAGGGGGAGAGATACGCAGTATTTT. It encodes CASSSRGRDTQYF.

This clonotype was observed many times. The chain recombines TRBV2 with TRBJ2-7; a possible D gene is TRBD1 (5 bases). Per germline, CDR1 SNHLY and CDR2 FYNNEI. The CDR3 loop spans 15 amino acids. Trimming shortened V by 2 bases and J by 6 bases, and 17 bases separated the two germline ends. The CDR3 is CASSERQGTFFEQYF. The CDR3 coding sequence is TGTGCCAGCAGTGAACGCCAGGGCACGTTCTTCGAGCAGTACTTC. The whole variable domain, remainder taken from reference TRBV2 and TRBJ2-7, is EPEVTQTPSHQVTQMGQEVILRCVPISNHLYFYWYRQILGQKVEFLVSFYNNEISEKSEIFDDQFSVERPDGSNFTLKIRSTKLEDSAMYFCASSERQGTFFEQYFGPGTRLTVT.

Many counts were recorded for this clonotype. The gene calls are TRBV20-1 and TRBJ2-3; D not certain. Germline V gene data show CDR1 as DFQATT and CDR2 as SNEGSKA (reference sequence). CDR3 length equals 17 residues. Trimming pared 1 base from V and 3 bases from J, leaving 20 bases between. CDR3 sequence reads: CSARGSSTTQTTDTQYF. The CDR3 region has the DNA TGCAGTGCTAGAGGTTCGTCGACAACCCAGACGACAGATACGCAGTATTTT.

V and J are TRBV25-1 and TRBJ2-1; D could derive from TRBD1 or TRBD2 (5 bases each). The germline gives CDR1 MGHDK, CDR2 SYGVNS. The CDR3 extends over 16 amino acids. V lost 1 base and J lost 0, with 10 bases in between. CDR3 in amino acids: CASSEFLGPSYNEQFF. CDR3 sequence (DNA): TGTGCCAGCAGTGAATTTTTGGGACCCTCCTACAATGAGCAGTTCTTC. The variable domain in full, completed from reference TRBV25-1 and TRBJ2-1, reads EADIYQTPRYLVIGTGKKITLECSQTMGHDKMYWYQQDPGMELHLIHYSYGVNSTEKGDLSSESTVSRIRTEHFPLTLESARPSHTSQYLCASSEFLGPSYNEQFFGPGTRLTVL.

This clonotype was seen more than once but under ten times. The chain employs TRBV30 and TRBJ1-5; D not certain. V dropped 2 bases and J dropped 3 bases, with 11 bases sitting between them. In germline, CDR1 is GTSNPN, CDR2 SVGIG (reference sequence). This CDR3 has 14 amino acids. CDR3 nucleotide sequence: TGTGCCTGGAGTCGCGCACAGATCAATCAGCCCCAGCATTTT. Translating gives CAWSRAQINQPQHF.

This clonotype was found many times. The chain is built from TRBV29-1 and TRBJ2-5, with 7 bases lining up with TRBD1. Germline CDR1 is SQVTM and CDR2 is ANQGSEA. With V trimmed by 6 bases and J by 5 bases, 6 bases remained unmatched. This CDR3 is 12 amino acids long. This CDR3 is CSVPTGDETQYF. CDR3 sequence (DNA): TGCAGCGTGCCTACAGGGGACGAGACCCAGTACTTC.

Many counts were recorded for this clonotype. The chain links TRBV5-1 to TRBJ2-3; D call uncertain. Germline V CDR1 and CDR2: SGHRS, YFSETQ. The CDR3 is made up of 14 amino acids. V lost 3 bases to trimming and J lost 4 bases, with 12 bases between them. CDR3 DNA sequence: TGCGCCAGCAGCTCCGACTCTTACGCAGATACGCAGTATTTT. Protein: CASSSDSYADTQYF.